This TCR beta chain was identified during a study of human T cells and chemical hapten exposure. Study context: DPC 0.01% went on the upper back by patch test, with reading at 6 days.

The CDR3 is 12 amino acids. Germline V lookup: CDR1 WSHSY, CDR2 SAAADI. Trimming took 3 bases from V and 8 from J, leaving 10 bases between them. MiXCR, run by TCRdb on the RACE reads, gives a single entry per CDR3 protein. The repertoire has under 85,000 distinct CDR3 sequences, 10% of them found once; the top ten carry 6.8%. Regarding time point: patch test 2, 6 weeks after DPC sensitization. Treatment described: therapeutic diphenylcyclopropenone sensitization with weekly scalp DPC. Sequenced material: whole blood, taken in connection with sensitization to the hapten diphenylcyclopropenone (DPC). This sequence originates from a woman between 45 and 60 years old with alopecia areata. Some clones in this sample may be carry-over from other donors' samples. The V and J genes are TRBV10-2 and TRBJ1-1, with D possibly TRBD1 on 6 matching bases. In nucleotides, the CDR3 is TGCGCCAGCAGTGAAAGGACAGCAGAAGCTTTCTTT. It specifies CASSERTAEAFF.